The clone carrying this TCR beta chain appeared many times. The investigators amplified TCR beta CDR3 regions from RNA transcripts. RT-PCR in the first round (using the HTBI primer set) targeted the TCR CDR3. TCRdb re-called the multiplex PCR reads through MiXCR, storing one row per CDR3 protein. The repertoire holds around 430,000 distinct CDR3 sequences, with 14% to 15% as singletons. These data come from a study of T cells in Graves' hyperthyroidism and ophthalmopathy. Across the whole study: Pretreatment peripheral blood was obtained at initial diagnosis.

It was considered stable Graves' hyperthyroidism when ophthalmopathy did not progress within 18 months. Participants, patients aged 18 to 65, had newly diagnosed hyperthyroidism with a duration under 2 months. The origin of this receptor is a woman under 40 with Graves' hyperthyroidism. Material for sequencing was blood.

CDR3 loop: CASSYPIGTGVNYGYTF. CDR3 in DNA: TGTGCCAGCAGTTACCCAATCGGGACAGGGGTGAACTATGGCTACACCTTC. This chain uses TRBV6-5 with TRBJ1-2; 10 bases fit TRBD1. The CDR3 is 17 amino acids. Germline-derived CDR1 and CDR2 are MNHEY and SVGAGI. The junction had 8 bases not matched to a gene; V was cut back by 2 bases and J by 2 bases.